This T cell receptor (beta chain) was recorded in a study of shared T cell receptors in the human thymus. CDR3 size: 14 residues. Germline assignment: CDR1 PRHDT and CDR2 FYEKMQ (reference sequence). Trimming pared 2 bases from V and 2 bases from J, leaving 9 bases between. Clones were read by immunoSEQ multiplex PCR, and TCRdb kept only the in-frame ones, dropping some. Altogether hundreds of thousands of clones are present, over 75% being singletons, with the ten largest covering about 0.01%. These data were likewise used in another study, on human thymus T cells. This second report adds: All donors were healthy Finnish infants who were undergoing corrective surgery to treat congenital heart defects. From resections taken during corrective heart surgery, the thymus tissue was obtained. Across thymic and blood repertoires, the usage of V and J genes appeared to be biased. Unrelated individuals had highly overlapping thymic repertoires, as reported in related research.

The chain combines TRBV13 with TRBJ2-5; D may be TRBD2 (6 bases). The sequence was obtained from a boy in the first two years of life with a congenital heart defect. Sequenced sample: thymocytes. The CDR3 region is CASSLRDLQETQYF. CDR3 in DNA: TGTGCCAGCAGCTTAAGGGACTTACAAGAGACCCAGTACTTC.